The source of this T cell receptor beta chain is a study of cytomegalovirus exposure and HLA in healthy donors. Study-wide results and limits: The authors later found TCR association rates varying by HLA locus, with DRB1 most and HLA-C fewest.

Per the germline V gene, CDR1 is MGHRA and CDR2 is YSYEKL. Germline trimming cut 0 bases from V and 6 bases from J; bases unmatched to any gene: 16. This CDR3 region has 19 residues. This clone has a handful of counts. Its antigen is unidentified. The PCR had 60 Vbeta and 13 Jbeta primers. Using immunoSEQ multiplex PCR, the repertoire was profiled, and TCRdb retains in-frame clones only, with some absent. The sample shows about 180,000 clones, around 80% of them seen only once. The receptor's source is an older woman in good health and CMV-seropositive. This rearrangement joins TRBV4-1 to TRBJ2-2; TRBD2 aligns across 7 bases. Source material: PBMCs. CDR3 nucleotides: TGCGCCAGCAGCCAAGATAGGAAACGGCCCAAACGGGAGGCCGGGGAGCTGTTTTTT. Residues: CASSQDRKRPKREAGELFF.